These T cell receptor beta chains were read from a single sample in a study of blood T cells in healthy people across ages. TCRdb redid the calling of the 5' RACE reads with MiXCR, one entry per CDR3 protein. There are around 1,100,000 distinct CDR3 sequences in the sample; roughly two fifths occur only once, and around 13% lies in the top ten. Material for sequencing was blood. Receptors originate from a man aged 18 to 29 in good health. The CDR3 runs from the conserved cysteine through the conserved F or W. The D gene is left open where the match is weak. Clone size is not always given. Where it is, it says once, few, many or a class for expanded clones.

>NA|NA|TRBV28|TRBJ1-6
CASSETGPVSSYNSPLHF
TGTGCCAGCAGCGAAACCGGTCCCGTAAGCTCCTATAATTCACCCCTCCACTTT
>TRBD1|few|TRBV2|TRBJ2-1
CASSEALDRYNEQFF
TGTGCCAGCAGTGAAGCTCTGGACAGGTACAATGAGCAGTTCTTC
>TRBD1|NA|TRBV6-1|TRBJ1-1
CATCSNRGNTEAFF
TGTGCCACCTGTTCCAACAGGGGGAACACTGAAGCTTTCTTT
>NA|NA|TRBV20-1|TRBJ2-7
CSPERLSGEQYF
TGCAGCCCCGAAAGGTTATCCGGTGAGCAGTACTTC
>TRBD2|NA|TRBV28|TRBJ2-1
CASTERGYNEQFF
TGTGCCAGCACTGAGCGGGGTTACAATGAGCAGTTCTTC
>NA|few|TRBV20-1|TRBJ1-1
CSARDPGVYTEAFF
TGCAGTGCTAGAGATCCGGGGGTTTACACTGAAGCTTTCTTT
>NA|NA|TRBV7-2|TRBJ1-1
CASRLLGTEAFF
TGTGCCAGCAGGTTACTTGGCACTGAAGCTTTCTTT
>NA|NA|TRBV6-5|TRBJ2-1
CASSPYTHNEQFF
TGTGCCAGCAGTCCTTACACACACAATGAGCAGTTCTTC
>TRBD1|NA|TRBV29-1|TRBJ2-7
CSVEKDRGSSYEQYF
TGCAGCGTTGAGAAGGACAGGGGATCTTCCTACGAGCAGTACTTC
>TRBD1|NA|TRBV20-1|TRBJ2-5
CSAPMGQGSETQYF
TGCAGTGCCCCCATGGGACAGGGCTCAGAGACCCAGTACTTC
>NA|NA|TRBV6-6|TRBJ2-5
CASSTPGVNEQYF
TGTGCCAGCAGCACACCGGGGGTCAATGAGCAGTACTTC
>NA|NA|TRBV28|TRBJ1-2
CASSLQGLYYGYTF
TGTGCCAGCAGTCTTCAGGGGTTGTACTATGGCTACACCTTC
>NA|NA|TRBV7-6|TRBJ2-7
CASSLQAVSYNEQYF
TGTGCCAGCAGCTTACAAGCCGTCTCCTACAATGAGCAGTACTTC
>TRBD1|NA|TRBV30|TRBJ1-2
CAWSVQGTGHGYTF
TGTGCCTGGAGTGTACAGGGGACAGGCCATGGCTACACCTTC
>NA|NA|TRBV3-1|TRBJ2-1
CASSQEGRTRLHEQFF
TGTGCCAGCAGCCAAGAGGGGCGGACTCGATTACATGAGCAGTTCTTC
>NA|NA|TRBV2|TRBJ2-7
CASSDQGIYEQYF
TGTGCCAGCAGTGATCAGGGCATCTACGAGCAGTACTTC
>NA|NA|TRBV6-6|TRBJ1-2
CASSYSGNGGYTF
TGTGCCAGCAGTTACTCCGGGAACGGTGGCTACACCTTC
>NA|NA|TRBV9|TRBJ1-1
CASSVAASPRGFNTEAFF
TGTGCCAGCAGCGTAGCTGCCTCACCACGGGGGTTTAACACTGAAGCTTTCTTT
>NA|NA|TRBV10-3|TRBJ1-2
CAVPGSDTWAGYTF
TGTGCCGTGCCAGGCTCGGACACCTGGGCGGGCTACACCTTC
>TRBD2|few|TRBV6-5|TRBJ2-1
CASSSVITSGGDYNEQFF
TGTGCCAGCAGTTCCGTCATTACTAGCGGGGGGGACTACAATGAGCAGTTCTTC
>NA|NA|TRBV29-1|TRBJ1-1
CSVASGGGEAFF
TGCAGCGTTGCTTCAGGTGGGGGTGAAGCTTTCTTT
>TRBD2|NA|TRBV14|TRBJ2-5
CASSHLSRTSKKETQYF
TGTGCCAGCAGCCACCTCTCCCGGACTAGTAAGAAAGAGACCCAGTACTTC
>NA|NA|TRBV12-3/TRBV12-4|TRBJ1-5
CASRLGGAGGQPQHF
TGTGCCAGCAGATTAGGGGGGGCAGGTGGGCAGCCCCAGCATTTT
>NA|few|TRBV25-1|TRBJ1-2
CASSESGGFRGYTF
TGTGCCAGCAGTGAATCGGGGGGTTTCAGAGGCTACACCTTC
>NA|NA|TRBV6-1|TRBJ2-7
CASTREGAPSSYNEQYF
TGTGCCAGCACTCGGGAGGGGGCCCCAAGCTCCTACAATGAGCAGTACTTC
>TRBD1|NA|TRBV7-2|TRBJ1-2
CASSLGTGSIDGYTF
TGTGCCAGCAGCTTAGGGACAGGGTCGATTGATGGCTACACCTTC
>NA|NA|TRBV20-1|TRBJ1-5
CSAPGFMDQPQHF
TGCAGTGCTCCAGGGTTCATGGATCAGCCCCAGCATTTT
>TRBD2|NA|TRBV5-1|TRBJ2-5
CASSLAFGGGHSNEQYF
TGCGCCAGCAGCTTGGCCTTCGGGGGGGGGCACTCCAATGAGCAGTACTTC
>NA|few|TRBV6-2/TRBV6-3|TRBJ2-2
CASSHPGTNTGELFF
TGTGCCAGCAGTCACCCGGGGACCAACACCGGGGAGCTGTTTTTT
>NA|NA|TRBV27|TRBJ2-5
CASSLSPSDQETQYF
TGTGCCAGCAGTTTATCCCCTAGCGACCAAGAGACCCAGTACTTC
>NA|NA|TRBV7-3|TRBJ2-1
CASSVGRSDNEQFF
TGTGCCAGCAGCGTGGGGCGTTCCGACAATGAGCAGTTCTTC
>TRBD1|NA|TRBV29-1|TRBJ1-1
CSVEDRGTGASTFF
TGCAGCGTTGAAGATCGGGGGACAGGGGCCTCAACTTTCTTT
>NA|few|TRBV5-1|TRBJ2-3
CASSLAVGGSTDTQYF
TGCGCCAGCAGCTTGGCCGTGGGGGGAAGCACAGATACGCAGTATTTT
>TRBD1|few|TRBV5-1|TRBJ1-6
CASSPTGQVGNSPLHF
TGCGCCAGCAGCCCTACGGGACAGGTCGGTAATTCACCCCTCCACTTT
>TRBD1|NA|TRBV27|TRBJ1-2
CASSLSPKGDRAPNTYGYTF
TGTGCCAGCAGTTTATCTCCCAAGGGGGACAGGGCCCCAAACACCTATGGCTACACCTTC
>NA|once|TRBV9|TRBJ1-5
CASSVGYQSNQPQHF
TGTGCCAGCAGCGTAGGTTACCAGTCCAATCAGCCCCAGCATTTT
>NA|NA|TRBV5-1|TRBJ2-2
CASSLLSANTGELFF
TGCGCCAGCAGCTTGCTCTCAGCGAACACCGGGGAGCTGTTTTTT
>NA|NA|TRBV6-2/TRBV6-3|TRBJ2-3
CASTQNTDTQYF
TGTGCCAGCACCCAGAACACAGATACGCAGTATTTT
>TRBD1|NA|TRBV6-2/TRBV6-3|TRBJ2-5
CASSYSNLGQDQETQYF
TGTGCCAGCAGTTACTCGAATCTTGGACAGGATCAAGAGACCCAGTACTTC
>NA|many|TRBV19|TRBJ1-1
CASSRAGNTEAFF
TGTGCCAGTAGTAGAGCTGGGAACACTGAAGCTTTCTTT
>TRBD2|NA|TRBV20-1|TRBJ2-1
CSARIGRGDNEQFF
TGCAGTGCTAGAATCGGGCGGGGGGACAATGAGCAGTTCTTC
>NA|NA|TRBV3-1|TRBJ2-3
CASSRPRIGLTDTQYF
TGTGCCAGCAGCCGCCCCCGGATAGGACTCACAGATACACAGTATTTT
>NA|NA|TRBV5-1|TRBJ1-1
CASSWGFTEAFF
TGCGCCAGCAGCTGGGGATTCACTGAAGCTTTCTTT
>NA|NA|TRBV20-1|TRBJ2-7
CSARGVSDGSYNEQYF
TGCAGTGCTAGAGGGGTGTCCGACGGGAGTTACAATGAGCAGTACTTC
>NA|NA|TRBV12-3/TRBV12-4|TRBJ2-6
CASSFYSIYPPSGANVLTF
TGTGCCAGCAGTTTCTACTCCATATATCCCCCATCTGGGGCCAACGTCCTGACTTTC
>NA|NA|TRBV6-2/TRBV6-3|TRBJ1-5
CASRDVNQPQHF
TGTGCCAGCAGAGATGTAAATCAGCCCCAGCATTTT
>NA|few|TRBV20-1|TRBJ2-2
CSARLTGELFF
TGCAGTGCTAGACTCACCGGGGAGCTGTTTTTT
>NA|NA|TRBV30|TRBJ2-1
CAWSLSSPGNEQFF
TGTGCCTGGAGTTTATCCTCCCCCGGAAATGAGCAGTTCTTC
>TRBD2|few|TRBV20-1|TRBJ2-3
CSAPPRGGTPDTQYF
TGCAGTGCTCCCCCGCGGGGGGGAACCCCAGATACGCAGTATTTT
>NA|few|TRBV12-3/TRBV12-4|TRBJ2-1
CASRLLEAPYNEQFF
TGTGCCAGCAGGTTACTAGAAGCCCCCTACAATGAGCAGTTCTTC
>TRBD2|NA|TRBV20-1|TRBJ2-1
CSARGGTSGYNEQFF
TGCAGTGCTAGAGGGGGGACTAGCGGTTACAATGAGCAGTTCTTC
>NA|many|TRBV20-1|TRBJ1-2
CSARRGNYGYTF
TGCAGTGCCCGGCGGGGTAACTATGGCTACACCTTC
>TRBD1|NA|TRBV20-1|TRBJ1-6
CSAVGTGMGNSPPHF
TGCAGTGCTGTAGGGACAGGGATGGGTAATTCACCCCCCCACTTT
>NA|NA|TRBV20-1|TRBJ2-5
CSASGGGLYQETQYF
TGCAGTGCTAGCGGTGGGGGGCTATACCAAGAGACCCAGTACTTC
>NA|few|TRBV5-1|TRBJ2-7
CASSSRNHYEQYF
TGCGCCAGCAGCTCCCGAAACCACTACGAGCAGTACTTC